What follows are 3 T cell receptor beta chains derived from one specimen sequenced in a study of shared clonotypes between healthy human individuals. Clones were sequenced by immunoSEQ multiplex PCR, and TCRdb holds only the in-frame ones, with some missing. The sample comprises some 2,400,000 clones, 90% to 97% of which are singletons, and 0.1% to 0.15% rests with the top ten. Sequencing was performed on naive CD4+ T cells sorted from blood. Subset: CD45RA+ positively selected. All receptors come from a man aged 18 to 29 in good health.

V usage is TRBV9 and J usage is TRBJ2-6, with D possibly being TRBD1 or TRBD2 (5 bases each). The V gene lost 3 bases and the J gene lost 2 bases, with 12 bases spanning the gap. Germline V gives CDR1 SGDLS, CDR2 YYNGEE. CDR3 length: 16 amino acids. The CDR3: CASSARGDPGANVLTF. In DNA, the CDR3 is TGTGCCAGCAGCGCCAGAGGGGATCCTGGGGCCAACGTCCTGACTTTC.

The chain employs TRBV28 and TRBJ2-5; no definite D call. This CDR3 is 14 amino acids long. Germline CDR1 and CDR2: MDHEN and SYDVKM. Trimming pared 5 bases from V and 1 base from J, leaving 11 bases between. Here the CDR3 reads CASSPSRLQETQYF. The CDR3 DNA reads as TGTGCCAGCAGTCCGAGCCGACTCCAAGAGACCCAGTACTTC.

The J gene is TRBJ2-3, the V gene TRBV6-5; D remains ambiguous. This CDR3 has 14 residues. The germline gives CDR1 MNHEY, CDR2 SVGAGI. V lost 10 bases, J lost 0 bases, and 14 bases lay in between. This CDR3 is CATRVGLSTDTQYF. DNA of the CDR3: TGTGCCACCCGGGTGGGCCTTAGCACAGATACGCAGTATTTT.